Below are 32 T cell receptor beta chains sequenced from a single sample in a study of shared clonotypes between healthy human individuals. The assay was immunoSEQ multiplex PCR, and TCRdb's table has in-frame clones only and misses some. The table shows about a million clones, with roughly 80% occurring only once. The sample was memory CD4+ T cells sorted from blood. Subset defined: CD45RA-negative fraction. These receptors came from a man aged 18 to 29 in good health.

Details on this clone: The likely explanation is a read error, given a far larger clone one base away. The chain uses TRBV7-9 and TRBJ1-1; the D is unclear. CDR1 is SEHNR and CDR2 is FQNEAQ in the germline V gene (reference sequence). The CDR3 is made up of 11 amino acids. Trimming took 5 bases from V and 1 from J, leaving 2 bases between them. The CDR3 DNA reads as TGTGCCAGCAGCGAGAACACTGAAGCTTTCTTT. Its translation is CASSENTEAFF.

The chain links TRBV30 to TRBJ1-1; tentative D call: TRBD1 (5 bases). The germline V gene has CDR1 GTSNPN and CDR2 SVGIG (reference sequence). V was trimmed by 3 bases and J by 1 base, leaving 6 bases between them. The CDR3 is 12 amino acids. For the CDR3, the DNA is TGTGCCTGGAGGGACAAGAACACTGAAGCTTTCTTT. Its protein is CAWRDKNTEAFF. The full variable domain, rest sourced from reference TRBV30 and TRBJ1-1, is SQTIHQWPATLVQPVGSPLSLECTVEGTSNPNLYWYRQAAGRGLQLLFYSVGIGQISSEVPQNLSASRPQDRQFILSSKKLLLSDSGFYLCAWRDKNTEAFFGQGTRLTVV.

V gene TRBV5-1 combines with J gene TRBJ1-4; 8 positions match TRBD1. Germline CDR1 and CDR2: SGHRS and YFSETQ. The V gene end was trimmed by 4 bases and the J gene end by 3 bases; junction bases not matched to a gene: 5. The CDR3 is 15 residues long. In DNA form, the CDR3 reads TGCGCCAGCAGCACCGGACAGGGACCTAATGAAAAACTGTTTTTT. Amino acids: CASSTGQGPNEKLFF.

Comment on this clone: The junction and the germline gene differ at one end; a read error may be behind it. V is TRBV7-7 and J is TRBJ2-5; D gene uncertain. The CDR3 totals 14 residues. CDR1 SSHAT and CDR2 FNYEAQ come from the germline V gene (reference sequence). CDR3 DNA: TGTGCTAGCAGCCATTGGCCTAGTACCGAGACCCAGTACTTC. Encoded protein: CASSHWPSTETQYF.

There are many counts of this clone. V usage is TRBV6-4 and J usage is TRBJ1-1; D call uncertain. Trimming cost V 2 bases and J 1 base, with 17 bases left between them. CDR1 and CDR2 (germline): MRHNA, SNTAGT. This CDR3 region has 17 residues. The CDR3 DNA sequence: TGTGCCAGCAGTGACCCAAGCCTGACATCCGAGAACACTGAAGCTTTCTTT. This codes for CASSDPSLTSENTEAFF.

V gene TRBV5-1 combines with J gene TRBJ2-1; 12 bases agree with TRBD2. Losses at the gene ends were 2 bases for V and 9 bases for J; bases not matched to a gene: 9. The germline CDR1 and CDR2 sequences are SGHRS and YFSETQ. CDR3 size: 16 residues. This CDR3 reads CASSFSASGRAGEQFF. The CDR3 coding sequence is TGCGCCAGCAGCTTTTCGGCTAGCGGGAGGGCAGGTGAGCAGTTCTTC. Variable domain in full (rest from reference TRBV5-1 and TRBJ2-1): KAGVTQTPRYLIKTRGQQVTLSCSPISGHRSVSWYQQTPGQGLQFLFEYFSETQRNKGNFPGRFSGRQFSNSRSEMNVSTLELGDSALYLCASSFSASGRAGEQFFGPGTRLTVL.

Turning to this clone: The sample holds other DNA sequences that translate to the same CDR3. CDR3 region: CASSPWTVSNTEAFF. CDR3 nucleotide sequence: TGTGCCAGCAGCCCCTGGACAGTTTCGAACACTGAAGCTTTCTTT. The J gene is TRBJ1-1, the V gene TRBV5-6; D might be TRBD1 (6 bases). CDR1 and CDR2 (germline): SGHDT, YYEEEE. This CDR3 has 15 amino acids. V gave up 4 bases and J gave up 1 base, with 14 bases separating them.

The CDR3 DNA reads TGTGCCAGCAGCATCTCCGGGACAGGGAACACTGAAGCTTTCTTT. As protein: CASSISGTGNTEAFF. V gene TRBV5-4 combines with J gene TRBJ1-1, with 8 bases aligning to TRBD1. Trimming cost V 4 bases and J 1 base; bases outside gene matches: 6. The length of the CDR3 is 15 residues. Germline V lookup: CDR1 SGHNT, CDR2 YYREEE (reference sequence).

This clone was picked up one time. The V call is TRBV19, the J call TRBJ2-6; 9 nucleotides align to TRBD1. Germline V gene lookup returns CDR1 LNHDA and CDR2 SQIVND (reference sequence). V dropped 4 bases and J dropped 4; count of bases not matched to a gene: 8. CDR3 length: 17 amino acids. CDR3 amino acids: CASSSGTGPRGANVLTF. The CDR3 DNA follows: TGTGCCAGTAGTAGCGGGACAGGGCCACGGGGGGCCAACGTCCTGACTTTC.

The chain has TRBV11-2 and TRBJ1-1; D not certain. In germline, CDR1 is SGHAT, CDR2 FQNNGV. This CDR3 region has 13 residues. Trimming left V 4 bases short and J 1 base short, with 7 bases between. The CDR3 region is CASSSIRNTEAFF. The CDR3 region has the DNA TGTGCCAGCAGCTCTATACGGAACACTGAAGCTTTCTTT.

This clone was detected once. The chain is built from TRBV5-6 and TRBJ2-1; D not resolved. The CDR3 contains 13 residues. The ends were cut back, 0 bases at V and 5 bases at J, with 6 bases in the middle. Germline loops: CDR1 SGHDT, CDR2 YYEEEE. The CDR3 sequence: CASSLGWDNEQFF. Here the CDR3 DNA reads TGTGCCAGCAGCTTGGGTTGGGACAATGAGCAGTTCTTC.

This chain connects TRBV5-1 to TRBJ1-2; 8 bases are shared with TRBD1. Germline V lookup: CDR1 SGHRS, CDR2 YFSETQ. CDR3 size: 17 residues. V was clipped by 0 bases and J by 6 bases; unmatched bases: 13. The CDR3 DNA reads TGCGCCAGCAGCTTGGCCTTAGGGACAGGCTCCCTGGATGGCTACACCTTC. As protein: CASSLALGTGSLDGYTF.

The genes are TRBV30 and TRBJ2-2, with 7 bases that match TRBD1. The CDR3 consists of 14 residues. Germline CDR1 is GTSNPN and CDR2 is SVGIG (reference sequence). V shed 3 bases, J shed 4 bases, and the junction held 5 bases outside the gene matches. The CDR3 DNA reads as TGTGCCTGGAGCCCAGGGGGAAGCACCGGGGAGCTGTTTTTT. Amino acids: CAWSPGGSTGELFF.

This sequence joins TRBV21-1 and TRBJ2-4; whether TRBD2, the table's D call, matches the DNA was not checked. TRBV21-1 is labeled a pseudogene. The length of the CDR3 is 17 residues. The CDR3 bases are TGTGCCTTAACGAGGGAGCGGGAGGGTTTAGCCAAAAACATTCAGTACTTC. Translated: CALTREREGLAKNIQYF.

The chain is built from TRBV9 and TRBJ1-3, with unresolved D. Trimming removed 4 bases from V and 0 bases from J, with 8 bases in between. The CDR3 runs to 14 residues. Germline loops: CDR1 SGDLS, CDR2 YYNGEE. The CDR3 DNA reads as TGTGCCAGCAGCCCTTCAAGCTCTGGAAACACCATATATTTT. Amino acid sequence: CASSPSSSGNTIYF.

The chain uses TRBV9 and TRBJ1-1, with D uncertain. Germline lookup yields CDR1 SGDLS and CDR2 YYNGEE. The CDR3 has 13 amino acids. V was pared by 0 bases and J by 3 bases, with 6 bases between. The CDR3 sequence is CASSVGRYTEAFF. The DNA of the CDR3 is TGTGCCAGCAGCGTAGGCAGGTACACTGAAGCTTTCTTT.

This sequence joins TRBV27 and TRBJ1-1; TRBD1 matches 7 bases. The V segment lost 6 bases and the J segment 0 bases; nucleotides outside the gene matches: 1. The CDR3 length is 13 residues. Germline assignment: CDR1 MNHEY and CDR2 SMNVEV (reference sequence). The chain's CDR3 is CASRGQLNTEAFF. The DNA of the CDR3 is TGTGCCAGCAGGGGACAGTTGAACACTGAAGCTTTCTTT.

The V gene is TRBV2, the J gene TRBJ2-3, with 9 bases lining up with TRBD2. The CDR3 extends over 15 amino acids. J lost 3 bases, V lost 3 bases, and 4 bases had no gene match. The germline V gene encodes CDR1 SNHLY and CDR2 FYNNEI. The CDR3 sequence is CASSDQSGGTDTQYF. The CDR3, as DNA: TGTGCCAGCAGTGACCAGAGCGGGGGGACAGATACGCAGTATTTT. Full variable domain (remainder filled in from reference TRBV2 and TRBJ2-3): EPEVTQTPSHQVTQMGQEVILRCVPISNHLYFYWYRQILGQKVEFLVSFYNNEISEKSEIFDDQFSVERPDGSNFTLKIRSTKLEDSAMYFCASSDQSGGTDTQYFGPGTRLTVL.

The chain carries TRBV19 and TRBJ1-3, with TRBD1 as a possible D gene (6 bases). V was pared by 10 bases and J by 0 bases, with 16 bases between. CDR3 size: 15 residues. CDR1 and CDR2 from the germline V gene are LNHDA and SQIVND (reference sequence). The CDR3 DNA reads as TGTGCCACCAAGCGGGGGGCAGACTCTGGAAACACCATATATTTT. Translating gives CATKRGADSGNTIYF.

This sequence joins TRBV9 and TRBJ1-3; D is unclear. The V end was cut by 3 bases, the J end by 4 bases, with 11 bases between. In germline, CDR1 is SGDLS, CDR2 YYNGEE. This CDR3 has 14 amino acids. The CDR3, as DNA: TGTGCCAGCAGCGCAAGTCAACCCGGAAACACCATATATTTT. Protein product: CASSASQPGNTIYF.

This chain links TRBV4-3 with TRBJ1-5, with D possibly being TRBD1 (6 bases). CDR3 length: 13 amino acids. Per germline, CDR1 LGHNA and CDR2 YSLEER. Trimming cost V 3 bases and J 6 bases, with 9 bases left between them. In nucleotides, the CDR3 is TGCGCCAGCAGCCAGGCCAGGGGTCAGCCCCAGCATTTT. Translated, it gives CASSQARGQPQHF.

This chain links TRBV6-1 with TRBJ2-7; 7 positions agree with TRBD1. CDR3 length: 13 amino acids. Trimming removed 8 bases from V and 3 bases from J; junction bases left unmatched: 7. The germline V gene has CDR1 MNHNS and CDR2 SASEGT. CDR3 DNA sequence: TGTGCCAGCGCGACAGGGAATGGCTACGAGCAGTACTTC. As protein: CASATGNGYEQYF.

The V and J genes are TRBV6-1 and TRBJ2-7; a possible D gene is TRBD2 (6 bases). CDR1 MNHNS and CDR2 SASEGT come from the germline V gene. CDR3 length: 12 residues. V dropped 6 bases and J dropped 7 bases, with 13 bases sitting between them. The CDR3 DNA reads as TGTGCCAGCAGGAAAGGGGCGGGAGAGCAGTACTTC. This sequence encodes CASRKGAGEQYF.

Notes on this clone: Other nucleotide sequences from this sample produce the same CDR3. The rearrangement joins TRBV28 to TRBJ1-2; D perhaps matches TRBD1 (6 bases). Germline assignment: CDR1 MDHEN and CDR2 SYDVKM. The CDR3 has 13 residues. V lost 2 bases and J 5 bases, leaving 9 bases between the germline ends. The CDR3 sequence is CASSLGRGYGYTF. CDR3 DNA: TGTGCCAGCAGTTTAGGCAGGGGTTATGGCTACACCTTC.

The J gene is TRBJ2-5, the V gene TRBV19, with 7 bases fitting TRBD2. Germline assignment: CDR1 LNHDA and CDR2 SQIVND (reference sequence). Trimming took 3 bases from V and 14 from J; bases not matched to a gene: 12. The length of the CDR3 is 13 residues. CDR3 nucleotide sequence: TGTGCCAGTAGTATCTCCACTAGCGTAGCCCCCTACTTC. Translated: CASSISTSVAPYF.

The chain uses TRBV18 and TRBJ2-5; D might be TRBD2 (6 bases). Germline-derived CDR1 and CDR2 are KGHSH and LQKENI. V lost 8 bases to trimming and J lost 5 bases, with 15 bases between them. This CDR3 comprises 13 residues. The CDR3 sequence is CASAQRVLETQYF. The DNA of the CDR3 is TGTGCCAGCGCACAGCGGGTTTTGGAGACCCAGTACTTC.

The rearrangement uses TRBV4-3 and TRBJ2-3; perhaps TRBD2 as D (6 bases). Germline CDR1 reads LGHNA; CDR2 reads YSLEER. V lost 2 bases, J lost 6 bases, and 18 bases lay in between. The CDR3 consists of 16 residues. The CDR3 region has the DNA TGCGCCAGCAGCCAACTCTTGGGCGGGGCACGGGATACGCAGTATTTT. Amino acids: CASSQLLGGARDTQYF.

V is TRBV5-1 and J is TRBJ1-5; 9 bases map to TRBD1. This CDR3 has 15 amino acids. Trimming cost V 0 bases and J 5 bases; bases outside gene matches: 3. CDR1 SGHRS and CDR2 YFSETQ come from the germline V gene. The CDR3 loop reads CASSLEGDRDQPQHF. The CDR3 nucleotides are TGCGCCAGCAGCTTGGAGGGGGACAGGGATCAGCCCCAGCATTTT.

A word on this clone: It is likely a read error: a sequence one base away is far more abundant. Within the sample, other DNA sequences also encode this same CDR3. The chain is built from TRBV18 and TRBJ1-2; weak D call: TRBD1 (5 bases). Per the germline V gene, CDR1 is KGHSH and CDR2 is LQKENI. This CDR3 is built from 15 residues. The CDR3 region has the DNA TGTGCCAGCTCACCCTCCGGACAATTCACCTATGGCTACACCTTT. It encodes CASSPSGQFTYGYTF.

This clone appeared once. The rearrangement links TRBV30 to TRBJ1-5, with D maybe TRBD1 (6 bases). CDR1 and CDR2 from the germline V gene are GTSNPN and SVGIG (reference sequence). Deletions cut 2 bases from V and 9 bases from J, with 14 bases between. The CDR3 runs to 13 residues. The CDR3 nucleotides are TGTGCCTGGAGTTCGGAGGGGGGGAGGCCCCAGCATTTT. Translating gives CAWSSEGGRPQHF.

The chain is built from TRBV5-5 and TRBJ2-1, with TRBD2 matching 9 bases. The junction had 8 bases not matched to a gene; V was cut back by 3 bases and J by 7 bases. The V gene's germline CDR1 is SGHKS and CDR2 YYEKEE (reference sequence). This CDR3 has 15 amino acids. CDR3 DNA sequence: TGTGCCAGCAGCTGGGCTAGCGGGATGGGGAATGAGCAGTTCTTC. Translated, it gives CASSWASGMGNEQFF.

The chain's CDR3 is CASSISRGNSPLHF. CDR3 nucleotides: TGTGCCAGCAGCATCTCTCGGGGCAATTCACCCCTCCACTTT. V is TRBV6-1 and J is TRBJ1-6, with D possibly matching TRBD1 (5 bases). The CDR3 loop spans 14 amino acids. Germline assignment: CDR1 MNHNS and CDR2 SASEGT. Trimming removed 6 bases at V and 7 bases at J, with 13 bases between.